These 5 T cell receptor beta chains were all obtained from the same sample, sequenced in a study of T cells after yellow fever vaccination. TCRdb independently ran MiXCR on the 5' RACE reads; one entry per CDR3 protein. The repertoire includes 300,000 or so distinct CDR3 sequences, 3% to 4.5% of them detected once, and roughly 24% sits in the top ten. The sequencing used PBMCs, collected 5 days after the yellow fever booster vaccination. The receptors shown here come from a man younger than 35 who received the YFV17D yellow fever vaccine.

In this sample, this clonotype turned up many times. The chain is built from TRBV20-1 and TRBJ2-5, with 9 positions matching TRBD2. The CDR3 has 14 residues. After removal of 0 bases from V and 4 bases from J, the junction contained 3 bases not matched to a gene. Looked up from germline, CDR1 is DFQATT and CDR2 is SNEGSKA (reference sequence). The CDR3, as DNA: TGCAGTGCTAGAGAGGCGGGGGGGCGAGAGACCCAGTACTTC. Its protein product is CSAREAGGRETQYF.

This clonotype was seen a few times. This chain uses TRBV3-1 with TRBJ2-3; D remains ambiguous. Germline V gives CDR1 LGHDT, CDR2 YNNKEL (reference sequence). V was trimmed by 1 base and J by 0 bases, leaving 11 bases between them. CDR3 size: 16 residues. CDR3 sequence (DNA): TGTGCCAGCAGCCAAGTTACCAGACCTAGCACAGATACGCAGTATTTT. Translation gives CASSQVTRPSTDTQYF.

This clonotype was seen repeatedly, ten times or more. This sequence joins TRBV7-9 and TRBJ2-1; D is possibly TRBD1 or TRBD2 (5 bases each). The germline V and J ends were trimmed by 6 bases and 13 bases, with 13 bases remaining between them. The CDR3 is made up of 11 amino acids. CDR1 is SEHNR, CDR2 FQNEAQ, per germline (reference sequence). CDR3 nucleotide sequence: TGTGCCAGCAGAGGACGGGGCCTACAGTTCTTC. Translating it yields CASRGRGLQFF.

This clonotype has ten or more counts. The V gene is TRBV6-6, the J gene TRBJ2-3; 8 bases align to TRBD2. The V and J ends lost 1 base and 3 bases, in that order; junction bases with no gene match: 3. Germline V CDR1 and CDR2: MNHNY, SVGAGI (reference sequence). The CDR3 sequence is 15 residues long. CDR3 residues: CASSYFGGGTDTQYF. In DNA form, the CDR3 reads TGTGCCAGCAGTTACTTCGGGGGGGGGACAGATACGCAGTATTTT.

This clonotype was found a few times. The chain uses TRBV20-1 and TRBJ1-2; 7 bases agree with TRBD1. This CDR3 is built from 15 residues. From germline, CDR1 is DFQATT and CDR2 SNEGSKA (reference sequence). V shed 0 bases, J shed 5 bases, and the junction held 9 bases outside the gene matches. CDR3 region: CSARDRRQGSYGYTF. The CDR3 coding sequence is TGCAGTGCTAGAGATCGCCGACAGGGCTCTTATGGCTACACCTTC.